These 27 T cell receptor beta chains share one sample of origin, sequenced in a study of shared clonotypes between healthy human individuals. Measured with immunoSEQ multiplex PCR; TCRdb has only the in-frame clones, and not every one. The table lists 2,500,000 or so clones, 80% to 95% of them singletons, with about 0.36% in the top ten. Sequenced sample: naive CD4+ T cells from PBMCs. Subset here: CD45RA+ positively selected. The origin of the receptors is a man between 18 and 29 years old in good health. Some clones in this sample may be carry-over from other donors' samples.

This rearrangement joins TRBV5-1 to TRBJ2-1; 7 bases align to TRBD2. The CDR3 contains 15 residues. The ends lost 2 bases at V and 5 bases at J; junction bases unmatched: 7. The V gene's germline CDR1 is SGHRS and CDR2 YFSETQ. The CDR3 DNA reads as TGCGCCAGCAGCTTAAGGCTAGCGGATAACAATGAGCAGTTCTTC. Translating gives CASSLRLADNNEQFF.

The chain carries TRBV6-6 and TRBJ1-2, with a possible D match to TRBD1 (5 bases). The germline V gene encodes CDR1 MNHNY and CDR2 SVGAGI (reference sequence). The CDR3 loop spans 15 amino acids. Trimming removed 2 bases from V and 5 bases from J, with 15 bases in between. The CDR3 loop reads CASSYGAGTAYGYTF. The DNA for the CDR3 is TGTGCCAGCAGTTACGGTGCCGGGACGGCTTATGGCTACACCTTC.

This clone has only one observation. The chain combines TRBV27 with TRBJ2-7; TRBD2 matches at 7 bases. The CDR3 is 13 residues long. With V trimmed by 7 bases and J by 0 bases, 3 bases remained unmatched. The V gene's germline CDR1 is MNHEY and CDR2 SMNVEV (reference sequence). The CDR3 region has the DNA TGTGCCAGCATGGGACTACTCTCCTACGAGCAGTACTTC. It encodes CASMGLLSYEQYF.

To note about this clone: This same CDR3 is encoded by further DNA sequences in the sample. The chain combines TRBV6-5 with TRBJ2-7; no reliable D call. V was pared by 5 bases and J by 3 bases, with 11 bases between. Germline V lookup: CDR1 MNHEY, CDR2 SVGAGI. The CDR3 loop spans 13 amino acids. The CDR3 nucleotides read TGTGCCAGCAGTCCCCCGGGTAGCTACGAGCAGTACTTC. Protein sequence: CASSPPGSYEQYF.

The chain couples TRBV5-6 to TRBJ2-1; D possibly matches TRBD1 or TRBD2 (5 bases each). The CDR3 extends over 12 amino acids. With 0 bases removed from V and 10 bases from J, the gap between germline ends came to 8 bases. Germline CDR1 is SGHDT and CDR2 is YYEEEE. The CDR3 spells CASSLDRDEQFF. CDR3 DNA sequence: TGTGCCAGCAGCTTGGATCGGGACGAGCAGTTCTTC.

This chain uses TRBV9 with TRBJ1-1, with a tentative D call TRBD1 (5 bases). Germline assignment: CDR1 SGDLS and CDR2 YYNGEE. The CDR3 contains 15 residues. Trimming removed 4 bases from V and 3 bases from J, with 16 bases in between. CDR3 sequence: CASSPGALGDTEAFF. The CDR3 coding sequence is TGTGCCAGCAGCCCTGGGGCTCTTGGGGACACTGAAGCTTTCTTT.

The count of this clone is one. This rearrangement joins TRBV29-1 to TRBJ2-5, with D hard to call. The CDR3 runs 14 residues. Germline CDR1 SQVTM, CDR2 ANQGSEA. V shed 6 bases and J shed 0 bases, with 14 bases lying between them. The CDR3 DNA sequence: TGCAGCGTCTCCCGGAGACCCGACCAAGAGACCCAGTACTTC. As protein: CSVSRRPDQETQYF.

The gene calls are TRBV6-1 and TRBJ1-2; weak D call: TRBD1 (5 bases). Germline V CDR1 and CDR2: MNHNS, SASEGT. V lost 4 bases and J 7 bases, leaving 13 bases between the germline ends. This CDR3 has 13 residues. CDR3 sequence: CASSGLGTIGYTF. The CDR3 DNA follows: TGTGCCAGCAGTGGACTTGGGACCATTGGCTACACCTTC.

The V call is TRBV19, the J call TRBJ2-7; 9 bases are shared with TRBD1. CDR3 size: 14 residues. Unmatched junction bases numbered 8, after V lost 6 bases and J lost 5 bases. Germline V gene data show CDR1 as LNHDA and CDR2 as SQIVND (reference sequence). This CDR3 is CASSKPGQGDEQYF. DNA for the CDR3: TGTGCCAGTAGCAAGCCGGGACAGGGCGACGAGCAGTACTTC.

The J gene is TRBJ2-1, the V gene TRBV2; D call uncertain. Germline V gene data show CDR1 as SNHLY and CDR2 as FYNNEI. This CDR3 region has 16 residues. V dropped 6 bases and J dropped 0 bases, with 15 bases sitting between them. The CDR3 DNA follows: TGTGCCAGCAGATATAGAGAAGCGAGCTCCTACAATGAGCAGTTCTTC. This translates into CASRYREASSYNEQFF. Supplemented by reference TRBV2 and TRBJ2-1, the full variable domain reads EPEVTQTPSHQVTQMGQEVILRCVPISNHLYFYWYRQILGQKVEFLVSFYNNEISEKSEIFDDQFSVERPDGSNFTLKIRSTKLEDSAMYFCASRYREASSYNEQFFGPGTRLTVL.

The chain links TRBV2 to TRBJ1-3; 7 bases are shared with TRBD1. Trimming removed 7 bases from V and 4 bases from J; junction bases left unmatched: 7. Germline V gene data show CDR1 as SNHLY and CDR2 as FYNNEI. This CDR3 has 14 residues. The CDR3, as DNA: TGTGCCAGCACCCAACAGGGGTTGGGAAACACCATATATTTT. It encodes CASTQQGLGNTIYF.

This clone was recorded only once. The chain is built from TRBV28 and TRBJ1-1, with 8 bases identical to TRBD1. This CDR3 has 14 residues. Trimming removed 6 bases from V and 4 bases from J; junction bases left unmatched: 7. Germline-derived CDR1 and CDR2 are MDHEN and SYDVKM. Here the CDR3 reads CASRKTGAITEAFF. The CDR3 DNA sequence: TGTGCCAGCAGGAAGACAGGGGCGATCACTGAAGCTTTCTTT.

The V gene is TRBV7-9, the J gene TRBJ2-1, with 8 bases aligning to TRBD2. V lost 4 bases, J lost 6 bases, and 11 bases stayed unmatched. This CDR3 spans 16 amino acids. Germline V gene sequence: CDR1 SEHNR, CDR2 FQNEAQ (reference sequence). CDR3 protein: CASSWGTGGVSNEQFF. The CDR3 DNA is TGTGCCAGCAGCTGGGGAACCGGGGGGGTGAGCAATGAGCAGTTCTTC.

V usage is TRBV28 and J usage is TRBJ1-5, with 10 bases identical to TRBD1. The J segment lost 3 bases and the V segment lost 6 bases, leaving 11 bases of the junction unmatched. The CDR3 loop spans 17 amino acids. Germline CDR1 is MDHEN and CDR2 is SYDVKM. The CDR3 reads CASSHRDRGRDNQPQHF. In DNA, the CDR3 is TGTGCCAGCAGCCACCGCGACAGGGGGCGCGACAATCAGCCCCAGCATTTT.

This rearrangement joins TRBV19 to TRBJ1-1; 7 bases match TRBD1. This CDR3 has 15 residues. Germline loops: CDR1 LNHDA, CDR2 SQIVND (reference sequence). Germline trimming cut 4 bases from V and 5 bases from J; bases unmatched to any gene: 10. CDR3 sequence reads: CASSRRQGTGTEAFF. The CDR3, as DNA: TGTGCCAGTAGTAGACGACAGGGTACGGGAACTGAAGCTTTCTTT.

J is TRBJ2-3 and V is TRBV19; D is undetermined. This CDR3 has 12 residues. V was shortened by 4 bases and J by 4 bases, with 6 bases between the two germline ends. CDR1 and CDR2 from the germline V gene are LNHDA and SQIVND (reference sequence). CDR3 bases: TGTGCCAGTAGTAATCTCGCAGATACGCAGTATTTT. Translation gives CASSNLADTQYF. Combining the CDR3 with reference TRBV19 and TRBJ2-3 gives the whole variable domain DGGITQSPKYLFRKEGQNVTLSCEQNLNHDAMYWYRQDPGQGLRLIYYSQIVNDFQKGDIAEGYSVSREKKESFPLTVTSAQKNPTAFYLCASSNLADTQYFGPGTRLTVL.

The gene calls are TRBV10-2 and TRBJ2-1; 7 nucleotides line up with TRBD2. J lost 3 bases, V lost 8 bases, and 4 bases had no gene match. The length of the CDR3 is 13 residues. The germline V gene has CDR1 WSHSY and CDR2 SAAADI. The CDR3 DNA is TGCGCCAGCTCTAGCGGATACTACAATGAGCAGTTCTTC. Encoded protein: CASSSGYYNEQFF.

This clone has a single count. The V gene is TRBV7-3, the J gene TRBJ2-1; 11 bases fit TRBD1. The CDR3 sequence is 15 residues long. The V gene end was trimmed by 5 bases and the J gene end by 4 bases; junction bases not matched to a gene: 4. CDR1 and CDR2 (germline): SGHTA, FQGTGA. CDR3 sequence (DNA): TGTGCCAGCAGCCGGGGACAGGGGGATTACAATGAGCAGTTCTTC. It encodes CASSRGQGDYNEQFF.

This chain links TRBV19 with TRBJ2-6; TRBD1 matches at 10 bases. The V gene's germline CDR1 is LNHDA and CDR2 SQIVND (reference sequence). Losses at the gene ends were 6 bases for V and 2 bases for J; bases not matched to a gene: 1. The CDR3 is 15 amino acids. The CDR3 is CASSGQGAGANVLTF. DNA for the CDR3: TGTGCCAGTAGCGGACAGGGGGCTGGGGCCAACGTCCTGACTTTC.

The chain couples TRBV19 to TRBJ1-5, with TRBD1 as a possible D gene (6 bases). The length of the CDR3 is 17 residues. Trimming left V 7 bases short and J 0 bases short, with 19 bases between. Germline CDR1 LNHDA, CDR2 SQIVND (reference sequence). In DNA, the CDR3 is TGTGCCAGTAAATCCAGGGGCAGTCACGCTAGCAATCAGCCCCAGCATTTT. This translates into CASKSRGSHASNQPQHF.

Remarks on this clone: Other DNA variants within this sample encode the same CDR3. The chain links TRBV25-1 to TRBJ1-2, with unresolved D. Germline CDR1 MGHDK, CDR2 SYGVNS. CDR3 size: 11 residues. V lost 4 bases and J lost 4, with 4 bases in between. The DNA for the CDR3 is TGTGCCAGCAGTGGACTCTATGGCTACACCTTC. The encoded protein is CASSGLYGYTF.

V and J are TRBV4-2 and TRBJ2-7; 13 nucleotides line up with TRBD2. The CDR3 loop spans 20 amino acids. Germline CDR1 reads LGHNA; CDR2 reads YNFKEQ. With 0 bases clipped from V and 2 bases from J, the junction kept 13 bases outside the gene matches. This CDR3 reads CASSQDVQTGLAGAPYEQYF. The CDR3 DNA follows: TGTGCCAGCAGCCAAGATGTACAGACCGGACTAGCGGGAGCCCCCTACGAGCAGTACTTC.

The CDR3 sequence: CASQVGDHEAQYF. CDR3 nucleotides: TGTGCCAGCCAGGTGGGGGACCACGAGGCCCAGTACTTC. The genes are TRBV28 and TRBJ2-5, with D tentatively TRBD1 or TRBD2 (5 bases each). CDR1 and CDR2 (germline): MDHEN, SYDVKM. The V gene lost 8 bases and the J gene lost 9 bases, with 19 bases spanning the gap. The CDR3 spans 13 residues. Complete variable domain (other parts from reference TRBV28 and TRBJ2-5): DVKVTQSSRYLVKRTGEKVFLECVQDMDHENMFWYRQDPGLGLRLIYFSYDVKMKEKGDIPEGYSVSREKKERFSLILESASTNQTSMYLCASQVGDHEAQYFGPGTRLLVL.

This clone was detected only once. This sequence joins TRBV7-2 and TRBJ1-5, with a weak D call TRBD1 (5 bases). This CDR3 is 13 amino acids long. Trimming cost V 3 bases and J 4 bases, with 7 bases left between them. Per germline, CDR1 SGHTA and CDR2 FQGNSA. Here the CDR3 reads CASSFDRNQPQHF. In DNA form, the CDR3 reads TGTGCCAGCAGCTTCGACAGAAATCAGCCCCAGCATTTT. Drawing the rest from reference TRBV7-2 and TRBJ1-5, the complete variable domain is GAGVSQSPSNKVTEKGKDVELRCDPISGHTALYWYRQSLGQGLEFLIYFQGNSAPDKSGLPSDRFSAERTGGSVSTLTIQRTQQEDSAVYLCASSFDRNQPQHFGDGTRLSIL.

This clone showed up just a few times. This rearrangement joins TRBV6-6 to TRBJ1-5, with D uncertain. This CDR3 region has 14 residues. Germline CDR1 MNHNY, CDR2 SVGAGI (reference sequence). V lost 6 bases to trimming and J lost 2 bases, with 11 bases between them. The CDR3 reads CASSGRVGNQPQHF. CDR3 DNA sequence: TGTGCCAGCAGCGGGAGGGTGGGCAATCAGCCCCAGCATTTT.

Points on this clone: Additional DNA sequences in this sample encode the identical CDR3. CDR3 region: CASTLIPSGQETQYF. CDR3 coding DNA: TGCGCCAGCACATTAATACCTAGCGGCCAAGAGACCCAGTACTTC. This chain uses TRBV5-1 with TRBJ2-5; 7 bases fit TRBD2. Trimming took 6 bases from V and 1 from J; bases not matched to a gene: 9. This CDR3 is 15 amino acids long. The germline gives CDR1 SGHRS, CDR2 YFSETQ.

This clone appeared a single time. This chain connects TRBV29-1 to TRBJ1-2; TRBD1 is a possible D gene (5 bases). V was clipped by 0 bases and J by 7 bases, with 12 bases between them. There are 13 residues in the CDR3. Germline V gene lookup returns CDR1 SQVTM and CDR2 ANQGSEA. CDR3 sequence: CSVEETTAIGYTF. The CDR3 DNA follows: TGCAGCGTTGAAGAGACGACAGCGATTGGCTACACCTTC.